This TCR beta chain was recovered during a study of CD8 T cells in Susac syndrome. Random hexamers served to reverse transcribe roughly 0.5 to 1 ug RNA. The TCR beta CDR3 was amplified by immunoSEQ multiplex PCR across 54 Vbeta, 13 Jbeta. Each CDR3 protein is one row after TCRdb ran MiXCR on the immunoSEQ multiplex PCR reads. The sample records about 280,000 distinct CDR3 sequences, approximately 84% being singletons. The germline gives CDR1 MNHEY, CDR2 SMNVEV (reference sequence). V shed 7 bases and J shed 6 bases, with 16 bases lying between them. The CDR3 contains 14 residues. Sample: CD8+ T cells from PBMCs. This receptor was taken from a human donor with multiple sclerosis. The chain combines TRBV27 with TRBJ1-5; D is uncertain. The CDR3, as DNA: TGTGCCAGCAAAGACACGGGTTTATCTCAGCCCCAGCATTTT. Its protein product is CASKDTGLSQPQHF.